One sample yielded the 5 T cell receptor beta chains listed below, sequenced in a study of blood T cell repertoires in COVID-19 (dated by TCRdb to about 2020). Receptor libraries were prepared by the immunoSEQ multiplex PCR assay. TCRdb provides this immuneACCESS table in a form limited to in-frame rearrangements. Some clones are lacking; in checked studies, under half of them reflect an unresolved V gene, and why the rest are absent is not known. In this sample the table shows roughly 190,000 clones, about 80% of which occur a single time. The ten largest clonotypes hold about 6.9% of the sample. The sample comprised peripheral blood. The receptors stem from a man in his sixties with acute or convalescent COVID-19.

This clone was observed once. The V call is TRBV6-2 or TRBV6-3, the J call TRBJ2-1; D is ambiguous. V was clipped by 4 bases and J by 7 bases, with 8 bases between them. Germline V CDR1 and CDR2: MNHEY, SVGEGT. The CDR3 covers 12 residues. CDR3 amino acids: CASSSMRNEQFF. CDR3 sequence (DNA): TGTGCCAGCAGTTCTATGAGGAATGAGCAGTTCTTC.

CDR3 nucleotide sequence: TGTGCCAGCAGCTTAGACGCAGGGTCAACTGAAGCTTTCTTT. This codes for CASSLDAGSTEAFF. The V gene is TRBV7-9, the J gene TRBJ1-1; maybe TRBD1 (5 bases). Germline assignment: CDR1 SEHNR and CDR2 FQNEAQ (reference sequence). This CDR3 comprises 14 residues. V lost 1 base to trimming and J lost 5 bases, with 11 bases between them.

This chain joins TRBV5-1 and TRBJ1-1, with a weak D call TRBD1 (5 bases). This CDR3 comprises 17 residues. V was pared by 1 base and J by 7 bases, with 23 bases between. Per germline, CDR1 SGHRS and CDR2 YFSETQ. The CDR3, as DNA: TGCGCCAGCAGCTTGACCCCCTGGGAAGGTGGGGCGCTTGAAGCTTTCTTT. As protein: CASSLTPWEGGALEAFF. The whole variable domain, filled in from reference TRBV5-1 and TRBJ1-1, reads KAGVTQTPRYLIKTRGQQVTLSCSPISGHRSVSWYQQTPGQGLQFLFEYFSETQRNKGNFPGRFSGRQFSNSRSEMNVSTLELGDSALYLCASSLTPWEGGALEAFFGQGTRLTVV.

The chain joins TRBV4-1 to TRBJ1-2; the D gene is possibly TRBD1 (6 bases). The CDR3 is made up of 16 amino acids. The V and J ends lost 0 bases and 4 bases respectively, with 15 bases between them. CDR1 is MGHRA, CDR2 YSYEKL, per germline. The CDR3 DNA reads as TGCGCCAGCAGCCAAGATTCGACCAGGGGCCCCTATGGCTACACCTTC. Protein sequence: CASSQDSTRGPYGYTF.

The gene calls are TRBV9 and TRBJ2-1; the match to TRBD2 covers 9 bases. This CDR3 comprises 15 residues. The germline V gene encodes CDR1 SGDLS and CDR2 YYNGEE. Trimming took 0 bases from V and 9 from J; bases not matched to a gene: 7. CDR3 DNA: TGTGCCAGCAGCGTAGGGCGGGGGGGCCGGAGTGAGCAGTTCTTC. Translating it yields CASSVGRGGRSEQFF.